Presented here are 14 T cell receptor beta chains from one specimen sequenced in a study of shared clonotypes between healthy human individuals. The assay was immunoSEQ multiplex PCR, and TCRdb's table has in-frame clones only and misses some. The sample includes around 720,000 clones, around 78% of them seen just once. The sequencing sample was made of memory CD4+ T cells sorted from blood. Subset denoted: CD45RA-negative fraction. The receptors originated from a woman aged 25 to 45 in good health.

The chain combines TRBV28 with TRBJ1-2, with a possible D match to TRBD1 (6 bases). The CDR3 has 12 amino acids. The germline gives CDR1 MDHEN, CDR2 SYDVKM. The ends were cut back, 10 bases at V and 2 bases at J, with 11 bases in the middle. The DNA of the CDR3 is TGTGCCACCTACGACAGGAACTATGGCTACACCTTC. This gives the protein CATYDRNYGYTF.

The chain uses TRBV6-5 and TRBJ1-5, with D tentatively TRBD1 (6 bases). The germline gives CDR1 MNHEY, CDR2 SVGAGI. The length of the CDR3 is 14 residues. V gave up 5 bases and J gave up 0 bases, with 8 bases separating them. CDR3 sequence reads: CASSQQGSNQPQHF. CDR3 DNA: TGTGCCAGCAGTCAACAGGGTAGCAATCAGCCCCAGCATTTT.

The J gene is TRBJ2-1, the V gene TRBV28; 7 bases agree with TRBD2. Germline V gives CDR1 MDHEN, CDR2 SYDVKM. V trimming: 6 bases; J trimming: 7 bases; junction bases outside the gene matches: 9. The CDR3 loop spans 14 amino acids. The CDR3 sequence: CASSGGGVRNEQFF. CDR3 DNA: TGTGCCAGCAGCGGCGGGGGAGTGAGGAATGAGCAGTTCTTC. Based on the CDR3 plus reference TRBV28 and TRBJ2-1, the full variable domain is DVKVTQSSRYLVKRTGEKVFLECVQDMDHENMFWYRQDPGLGLRLIYFSYDVKMKEKGDIPEGYSVSREKKERFSLILESASTNQTSMYLCASSGGGVRNEQFFGPGTRLTVL.

The chain joins TRBV6-1 to TRBJ2-2, with a possible D match to TRBD2 (6 bases). The germline V and J ends were trimmed by 6 bases and 5 bases, with 13 bases remaining between them. The CDR3 totals 14 residues. Germline CDR1 is MNHNS and CDR2 is SASEGT. CDR3 region: CASRLLAATGELFF. The CDR3 region has the DNA TGTGCCAGCAGGTTATTAGCGGCTACCGGGGAGCTGTTTTTT.

The rearrangement joins TRBV4-2 to TRBJ2-5, with 7 bases identical to TRBD2. The CDR3 runs to 13 residues. With 2 bases clipped from V and 3 bases from J, the junction kept 0 bases outside the gene matches. CDR1 is LGHNA, CDR2 YNFKEQ, per germline. CDR3 region: CASSQLAEETQYF. The DNA for the CDR3 is TGTGCCAGCAGCCAACTAGCGGAAGAGACCCAGTACTTC.

The rearrangement joins TRBV6-1 to TRBJ2-2; 8 nucleotides align to TRBD2. Germline V gives CDR1 MNHNS, CDR2 SASEGT. V shed 8 bases, J shed 6 bases, and the junction held 11 bases outside the gene matches. The CDR3 runs to 15 residues. Written as DNA, the CDR3 is TGTGCCAGCCAGAAGACACTAGCGGTCGCCGGGGAGCTGTTTTTT. It codes for CASQKTLAVAGELFF.

This clone showed up just a few times. V gene TRBV28 combines with J gene TRBJ2-7; D not certain. CDR1 is MDHEN and CDR2 is SYDVKM in the germline V gene. Trimming shortened V by 5 bases and J by 3 bases, and 14 bases separated the two germline ends. This CDR3 spans 14 amino acids. The CDR3 loop reads CASSTSHPYYEQYF. The CDR3 nucleotides are TGTGCCAGCAGTACTTCCCACCCCTACTACGAGCAGTACTTC.

At least ten counts were recorded for this clone. The chain has TRBV27 and TRBJ2-3; TRBD2 might be the D (6 bases). The CDR3 extends over 12 amino acids. Germline values: CDR1 MNHEY, CDR2 SMNVEV (reference sequence). V dropped 11 bases and J dropped 2 bases, with 11 bases sitting between them. The DNA for the CDR3 is TGTGCCCCTGGCGGGGCCACAGATACGCAGTATTTT. This translates into CAPGGATDTQYF.

This clone was recorded a few times. The V gene is TRBV7-8, the J gene TRBJ1-1; D perhaps matches TRBD1 (6 bases). This CDR3 is built from 15 residues. With 2 bases removed from V and 2 bases from J, the gap between germline ends came to 12 bases. The germline CDR1 and CDR2 sequences are SGHVS and FQNEAQ. This CDR3 reads CASSLTLGTNTEAFF. CDR3 nucleotides: TGTGCCAGCAGCTTAACCCTCGGGACAAACACTGAAGCTTTCTTT.

The V call is TRBV11-3, the J call TRBJ2-7; the match to TRBD2 covers 8 bases. The germline gives CDR1 SGHNT, CDR2 YENEEA. V trimming: 3 bases; J trimming: 12 bases; junction bases outside the gene matches: 7. CDR3 size: 12 residues. The CDR3 region is CASSLVREGLYF. CDR3 DNA sequence: TGTGCCAGCAGCTTGGTTCGGGAGGGGTTGTACTTC.

This chain joins TRBV2 and TRBJ1-4; D uncertain. From germline, CDR1 is SNHLY and CDR2 FYNNEI. The CDR3 has 15 amino acids. The germline V and J ends were trimmed by 8 bases and 0 bases, with 13 bases remaining between them. In DNA form, the CDR3 reads TGTGCCAGCGGTTCCGACCAAGCAACTAATGAAAAACTGTTTTTT. Encoded protein: CASGSDQATNEKLFF.

V and J are TRBV11-2 and TRBJ2-7; D gene unclear. V was pared by 5 bases and J by 2 bases, with 19 bases between. The CDR3 length is 16 residues. Germline V gives CDR1 SGHAT, CDR2 FQNNGV. In nucleotides, the CDR3 is TGTGCCAGCAGCATAGGTTATGAGGTTTCCACCTACGAGCAGTACTTC. Amino acid sequence: CASSIGYEVSTYEQYF.

V gene TRBV4-2 combines with J gene TRBJ1-2, with a weak D call TRBD1 (6 bases). Germline loops: CDR1 LGHNA, CDR2 YNFKEQ. V was pared by 5 bases and J by 3 bases, with 10 bases between. The CDR3 loop spans 13 amino acids. CDR3 amino acids: CASSTGPDYGYTF. For the CDR3, the DNA is TGTGCCAGCAGCACAGGGCCGGACTATGGCTACACCTTC.

A few counts support this clone. Other DNA sequences in the sample encode the same CDR3. This sequence joins TRBV6-1 and TRBJ1-5; no firm D call. This CDR3 has 13 residues. Germline CDR1 reads MNHNS; CDR2 reads SASEGT. V was cut by 6 bases and J by 5 bases, with 11 bases left in between. The DNA of the CDR3 is TGTGCCAGCAGCGGCACTGAAGATCAGCCCCAGCATTTT. Its translation: CASSGTEDQPQHF.